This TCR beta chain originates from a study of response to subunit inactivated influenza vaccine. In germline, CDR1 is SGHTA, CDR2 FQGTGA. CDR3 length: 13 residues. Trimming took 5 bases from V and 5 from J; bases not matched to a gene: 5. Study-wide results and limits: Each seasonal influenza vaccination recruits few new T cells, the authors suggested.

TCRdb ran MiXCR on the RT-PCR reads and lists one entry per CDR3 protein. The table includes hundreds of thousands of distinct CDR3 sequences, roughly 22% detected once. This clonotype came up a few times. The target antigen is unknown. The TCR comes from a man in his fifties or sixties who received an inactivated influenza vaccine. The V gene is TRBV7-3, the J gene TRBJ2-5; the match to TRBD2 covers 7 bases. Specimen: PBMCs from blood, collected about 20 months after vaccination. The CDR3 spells CASSPRRGETQYF. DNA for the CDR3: TGTGCCAGCAGCCCCCGGCGGGGGGAGACCCAGTACTTC.